One and the same sample provided the 21 T cell receptor beta chains below, sequenced in a study of shared clonotypes between healthy human individuals. This table comes from immunoSEQ multiplex PCR, and its TCRdb copy is limited to in-frame clones, with some not included. In the table there are some 1.5 million clones, approximately 98% of which are singletons. The sequenced sample was naive CD4+ T cells sorted from blood. Subset in this sample: CD45RA+ positively selected. All receptors come from a man aged 25 to 40 in good health.

The chain has TRBV6-5 and TRBJ2-1; a possible D gene is TRBD1 (7 bases). Looked up from germline, CDR1 is MNHEY and CDR2 is SVGAGI. The ends were cut back, 6 bases at V and 7 bases at J, with 13 bases in the middle. This CDR3 spans 13 amino acids. CDR3 sequence (DNA): TGTGCCAGCAGCTCACAGGGGAGGAATGAGCAGTTCTTC. Its translation: CASSSQGRNEQFF.

The chain combines TRBV7-8 with TRBJ2-7; D is perhaps TRBD1 or TRBD2 (6 bases each). The ends were cut back, 5 bases at V and 2 bases at J, with 19 bases in the middle. The CDR3 loop spans 16 amino acids. In germline, CDR1 is SGHVS, CDR2 FQNEAQ. The CDR3 DNA reads as TGTGCCAGCAGCACCAGGGCCAGGGGAGGAACCTACGAGCAGTACTTC. Translation: CASSTRARGGTYEQYF.

The chain couples TRBV18 to TRBJ1-1, with unresolved D. Germline CDR1 and CDR2: KGHSH and LQKENI. The CDR3 is 17 amino acids. V was shortened by 1 base and J by 1 base, with 16 bases between the two germline ends. Written as DNA, the CDR3 is TGTGCCAGCTCACCACTTCCGGAAACCGGGAGGAACACTGAAGCTTTCTTT. It yields the protein CASSPLPETGRNTEAFF. Complete variable domain (other parts from reference TRBV18 and TRBJ1-1): NAGVMQNPRHLVRRRGQEARLRCSPMKGHSHVYWYRQLPEEGLKFMVYLQKENIIDESGMPKERFSAEFPKEGPSILRIQQVVRGDSAAYFCASSPLPETGRNTEAFFGQGTRLTVV.

The gene calls are TRBV28 and TRBJ1-2; TRBD1 aligns across 10 bases. The germline gives CDR1 MDHEN, CDR2 SYDVKM. The V and J ends lost 0 bases and 4 bases, in that order; junction bases with no gene match: 11. CDR3 length: 18 residues. CDR3 loop: CASSLWGSRDRGSYGYTF. CDR3 in DNA: TGTGCCAGCAGTTTATGGGGGTCGAGGGACAGGGGCTCCTATGGCTACACCTTC.

V is TRBV1 and J is TRBJ1-1; the table's D call of TRBD1 was not tested on the DNA. TRBV1 is listed as a pseudogene. The CDR3 loop spans 13 amino acids. CDR3 residues: CTSSPGTADEAFF. The CDR3 DNA reads TGCACCAGCAGCCCAGGGACAGCGGATGAAGCTTTCTTT.

The chain is built from TRBV7-3 and TRBJ2-2; either TRBD1 or TRBD2 may supply D (5 bases each). The germline V and J ends were trimmed by 5 bases and 7 bases, with 20 bases remaining between them. This CDR3 is built from 16 residues. Germline-derived CDR1 and CDR2 are SGHTA and FQGTGA. CDR3 sequence (DNA): TGTGCCAGCAGCCCCCAGGGCCGTACCGGGGACGGGGAGCTGTTTTTT. This sequence encodes CASSPQGRTGDGELFF.

CDR3 nucleotide sequence: TGCGCCAGCAGCTTGGTTCCAGGGGGTACCGGGGAGCTGTTTTTT. This codes for CASSLVPGGTGELFF. The rearrangement links TRBV5-1 to TRBJ2-2; 7 nucleotides match TRBD1. In germline, CDR1 is SGHRS, CDR2 YFSETQ. J was trimmed by 5 bases and V by 0 bases; bases with no gene match: 4. The CDR3 is 15 amino acids.

Of note for this clone: Other DNA sequences in the sample encode the same CDR3. The chain recombines TRBV9 with TRBJ2-7; D unclear. Trimming cost V 0 bases and J 4 bases, with 11 bases left between them. CDR1 and CDR2 (germline): SGDLS, YYNGEE. The CDR3 runs 14 residues. The CDR3 bases are TGTGCCAGCAGCGTAGCCGGGCCGTCATACGAGCAGTACTTC. This codes for CASSVAGPSYEQYF.

The CDR3 DNA sequence: TGTGCCAGCAGCTTAGGCGGGTTCAATGAGCAGTTCTTC. It codes for CASSLGGFNEQFF. The chain employs TRBV11-3 and TRBJ2-1; tentatively, D is TRBD2 (5 bases). The CDR3 has 13 amino acids. The germline CDR1 and CDR2 sequences are SGHNT and YENEEA. The V and J ends lost 1 base and 6 bases respectively, with 7 bases between them.

V gene TRBV11-2 combines with J gene TRBJ2-1, with 12 bases fitting TRBD2. After removal of 4 bases from V and 3 bases from J, the junction contained 4 bases not matched to a gene. This CDR3 is built from 16 residues. Germline CDR1 and CDR2: SGHAT and FQNNGV. This chain's CDR3 is CASSSRTSGIYNEQFF. DNA for the CDR3: TGTGCCAGCAGCTCACGGACTAGCGGGATCTACAATGAGCAGTTCTTC.

V gene TRBV5-1 combines with J gene TRBJ2-3, with D possibly TRBD2 on 6 matching bases. Germline CDR1 reads SGHRS; CDR2 reads YFSETQ. The length of the CDR3 is 16 residues. The V end was cut by 0 bases, the J end by 0 bases, with 11 bases between. The CDR3 DNA reads TGCGCCAGCAGCTTGGAAGGCGGGATAAGCACAGATACGCAGTATTTT. Translating it yields CASSLEGGISTDTQYF.

The chain is built from TRBV28 and TRBJ1-1; 9 bases align to TRBD1. Losses at the gene ends were 2 bases for V and 4 bases for J; bases not matched to a gene: 5. CDR3 length equals 15 residues. Germline-derived CDR1 and CDR2 are MDHEN and SYDVKM. The CDR3 sequence: CASSLGGTGPTEAFF. CDR3 coding DNA: TGTGCCAGCAGTTTAGGGGGGACAGGGCCCACTGAAGCTTTCTTT.

V usage is TRBV20-1 and J usage is TRBJ2-1; D gene uncertain. The CDR3 runs 11 residues. Trimming left V 2 bases short and J 8 bases short, with 7 bases between. CDR1 DFQATT and CDR2 SNEGSKA come from the germline V gene (reference sequence). The CDR3 DNA is TGCAGTGCTAGAATTGAAGATGAGCAGTTCTTC. Protein: CSARIEDEQFF.

The rearrangement joins TRBV19 to TRBJ1-3, with D perhaps matching TRBD1 (5 bases). V shed 3 bases and J shed 0 bases, with 6 bases lying between them. The CDR3 totals 14 residues. Germline V gene sequence: CDR1 LNHDA, CDR2 SQIVND (reference sequence). The CDR3 loop is CASSMTVSGNTIYF. CDR3 nucleotides: TGTGCCAGTAGTATGACAGTCTCTGGAAACACCATATATTTT.

The chain has TRBV14 and TRBJ2-7, with TRBD2 matching 10 bases. The CDR3 has 15 amino acids. J gave up 5 bases and V 4 bases, and 8 bases lay outside the gene matches. The germline V gene encodes CDR1 SGHDN and CDR2 FVKESK. In DNA, the CDR3 is TGTGCCAGCAGCCCCCGACTAGCGGGCGTCCACGAGCAGTACTTC. As protein: CASSPRLAGVHEQYF. Filled out from reference TRBV14 and TRBJ2-7, the complete variable domain reads EAGVTQFPSHSVIEKGQTVTLRCDPISGHDNLYWYRRVMGKEIKFLLHFVKESKQDESGMPNNRFLAERTGGTYSTLKVQPAELEDSGVYFCASSPRLAGVHEQYFGPGTRLTVT.

The rearrangement links TRBV21-1 to TRBJ1-5; the D segment call TRBD1 is taken from the table without a DNA check. TRBV21-1 is described as a pseudogene. The CDR3 consists of 18 residues. The CDR3 here is CASSPGLGGKQSDQPQHF. The CDR3 coding sequence is TGTGCCAGCAGCCCAGGCTTAGGGGGCAAACAGTCAGATCAGCCCCAGCATTTT.

The V gene is TRBV9, the J gene TRBJ2-7; 7 bases align to TRBD1. The V gene's germline CDR1 is SGDLS and CDR2 YYNGEE. There are 17 residues in the CDR3. V gave up 2 bases and J gave up 4 bases; unmatched junction bases: 15. The CDR3 region has the DNA TGTGCCAGCAGCGTCGATCCCACAGGGGCTATTAAGTACGAGCAGTACTTC. Translated, it gives CASSVDPTGAIKYEQYF.

Concerning this clone itself: The same CDR3 also results from other DNA sequences found in this sample. The chain carries TRBV18 and TRBJ2-5; D is unresolved. Germline CDR1 reads KGHSH; CDR2 reads LQKENI. The CDR3 runs 15 residues. Trimming removed 3 bases from V and 1 base from J, with 12 bases in between. The CDR3 region is CASSPPSGAQETQYF. The CDR3 nucleotides read TGTGCCAGCTCACCCCCCTCCGGAGCCCAAGAGACCCAGTACTTC.

The chain couples TRBV7-6 to TRBJ2-7, with D tentatively TRBD2 (6 bases). Trimming stripped 5 bases from V and 2 bases from J, with 16 bases between. CDR1 SGHVS and CDR2 FNYEAQ come from the germline V gene. The CDR3 has 15 amino acids. CDR3 DNA: TGTGCCAGCAGCCCAGCTCCGGGGGACCCCTACGAGCAGTACTTC. Translating gives CASSPAPGDPYEQYF.

The V gene is TRBV19, the J gene TRBJ2-3; D might be TRBD2 (5 bases). Trimming removed 5 bases at V and 7 bases at J, with 13 bases between. The CDR3 totals 13 residues. Germline CDR1 reads LNHDA; CDR2 reads SQIVND (reference sequence). CDR3 protein: CASSPPGLNTQYF. The CDR3, as DNA: TGTGCCAGTAGTCCCCCTGGACTTAATACGCAGTATTTT.

The rearrangement uses TRBV10-2 and TRBJ2-1, with 12 bases identical to TRBD2. This CDR3 comprises 14 residues. After removal of 5 bases from V and 7 bases from J, the junction contained 3 bases not matched to a gene. Per germline, CDR1 WSHSY and CDR2 SAAADI. The CDR3 loop is CASSLAGGGNEQFF. DNA of the CDR3: TGCGCCAGCAGTCTAGCGGGAGGGGGAAATGAGCAGTTCTTC.